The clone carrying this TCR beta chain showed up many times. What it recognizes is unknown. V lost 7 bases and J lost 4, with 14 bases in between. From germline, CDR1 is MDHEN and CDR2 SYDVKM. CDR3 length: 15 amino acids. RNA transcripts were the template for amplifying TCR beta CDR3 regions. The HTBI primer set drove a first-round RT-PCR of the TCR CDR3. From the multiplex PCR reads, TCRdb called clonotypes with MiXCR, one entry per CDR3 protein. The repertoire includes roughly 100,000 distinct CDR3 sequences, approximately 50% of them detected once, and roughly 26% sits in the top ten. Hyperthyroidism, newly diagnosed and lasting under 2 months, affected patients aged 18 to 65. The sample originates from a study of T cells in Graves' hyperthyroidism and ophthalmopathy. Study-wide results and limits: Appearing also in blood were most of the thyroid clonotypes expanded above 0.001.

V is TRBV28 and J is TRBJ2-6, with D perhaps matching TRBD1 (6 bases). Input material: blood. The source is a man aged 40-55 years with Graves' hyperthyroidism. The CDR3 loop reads CASNYRATGANVLTF. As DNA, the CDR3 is TGTGCCAGCAATTACAGGGCGACCGGGGCCAACGTCCTGACTTTC.